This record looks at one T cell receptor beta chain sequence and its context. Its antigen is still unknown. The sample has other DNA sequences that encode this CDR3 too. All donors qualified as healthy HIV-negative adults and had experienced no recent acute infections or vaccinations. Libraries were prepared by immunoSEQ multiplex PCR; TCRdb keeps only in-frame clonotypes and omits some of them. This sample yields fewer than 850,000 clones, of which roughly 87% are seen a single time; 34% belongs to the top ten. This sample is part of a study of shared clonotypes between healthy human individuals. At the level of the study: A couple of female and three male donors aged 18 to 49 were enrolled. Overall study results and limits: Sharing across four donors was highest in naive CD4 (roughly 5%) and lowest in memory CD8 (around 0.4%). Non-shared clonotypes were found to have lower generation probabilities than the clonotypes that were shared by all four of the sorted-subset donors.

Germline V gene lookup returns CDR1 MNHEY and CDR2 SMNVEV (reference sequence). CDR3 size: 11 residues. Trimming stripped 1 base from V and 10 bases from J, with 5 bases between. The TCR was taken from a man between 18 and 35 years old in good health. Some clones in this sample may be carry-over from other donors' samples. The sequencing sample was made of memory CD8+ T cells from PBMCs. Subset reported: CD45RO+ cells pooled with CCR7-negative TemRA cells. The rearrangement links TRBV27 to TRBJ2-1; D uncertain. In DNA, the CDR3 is TGTGCCAGCAGTTTATTAGGCGAGCAGTTCTTC. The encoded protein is CASSLLGEQFF.